This entry concerns a single T cell receptor (beta chain). What it binds is unknown. The CDR3 has 12 amino acids. V was pared by 5 bases and J by 4 bases, with 8 bases between. This sample was included in a study of response to subunit inactivated influenza vaccine. One entry per CDR3 protein, called by TCRdb with MiXCR from the RT-PCR reads. The sample records 150,000 to 200,000 distinct CDR3 sequences, about a tenth being singletons. Findings of the study overall: The authors proposed limited new T cell recruitment per seasonal influenza vaccination.

J is TRBJ2-5 and V is TRBV12-3 or TRBV12-4; D is uncertain. The TCR originated in a man aged 45-60 years who received an inactivated influenza vaccine. Sequencing was performed on non-naive T cells sorted from PBMCs, taken more than 35 days after vaccination. For the CDR3, the DNA is TGTGCCAGCAGTGGGTCGGTAGAGACCCAGTACTTC. It yields the protein CASSGSVETQYF.